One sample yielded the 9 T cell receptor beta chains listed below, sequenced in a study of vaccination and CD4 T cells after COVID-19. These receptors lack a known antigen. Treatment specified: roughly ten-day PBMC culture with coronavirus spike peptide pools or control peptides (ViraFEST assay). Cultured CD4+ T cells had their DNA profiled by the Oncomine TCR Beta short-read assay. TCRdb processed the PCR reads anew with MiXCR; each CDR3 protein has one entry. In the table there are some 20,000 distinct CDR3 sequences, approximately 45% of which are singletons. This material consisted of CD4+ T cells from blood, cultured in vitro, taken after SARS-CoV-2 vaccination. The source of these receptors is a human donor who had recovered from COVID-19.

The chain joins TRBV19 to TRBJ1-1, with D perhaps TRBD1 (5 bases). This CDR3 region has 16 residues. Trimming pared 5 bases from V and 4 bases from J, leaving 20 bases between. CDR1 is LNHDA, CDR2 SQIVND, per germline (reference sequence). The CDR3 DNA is TGTGCCAGTAGTCCGGGGACCGACCCAGCGCCCACTGAAGCTTTCTTT. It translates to CASSPGTDPAPTEAFF.

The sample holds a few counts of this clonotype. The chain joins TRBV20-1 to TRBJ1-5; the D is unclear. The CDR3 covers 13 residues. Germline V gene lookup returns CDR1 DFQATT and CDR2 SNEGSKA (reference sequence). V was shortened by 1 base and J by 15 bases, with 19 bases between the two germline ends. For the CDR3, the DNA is TGCAGTGCTAGAGCCGAAAATTGGGGTCAGACGCATTTT. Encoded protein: CSARAENWGQTHF.

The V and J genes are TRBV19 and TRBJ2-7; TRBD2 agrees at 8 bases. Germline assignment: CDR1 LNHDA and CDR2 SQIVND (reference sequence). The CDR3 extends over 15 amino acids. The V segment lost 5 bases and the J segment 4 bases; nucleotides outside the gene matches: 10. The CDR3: CASSHGTRRLYEQYF. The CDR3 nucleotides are TGTGCCAGTAGTCATGGGACTAGAAGATTGTACGAGCAGTACTTC.

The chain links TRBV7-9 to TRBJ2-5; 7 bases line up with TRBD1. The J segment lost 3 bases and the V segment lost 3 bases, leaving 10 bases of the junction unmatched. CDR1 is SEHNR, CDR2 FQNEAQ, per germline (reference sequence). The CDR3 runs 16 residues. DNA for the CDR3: TGTGCCAGCAGCTTTCGTAGAGGGGGCGTTGAAGAGACCCAGTACTTC. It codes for CASSFRRGGVEETQYF.

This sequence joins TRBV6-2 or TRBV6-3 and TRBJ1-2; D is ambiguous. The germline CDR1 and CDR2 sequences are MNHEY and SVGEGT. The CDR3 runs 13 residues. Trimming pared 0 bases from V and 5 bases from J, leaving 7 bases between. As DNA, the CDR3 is TGTGCCAGCAGTTACTCATGGGGATATGGCTACACCTTC. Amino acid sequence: CASSYSWGYGYTF.

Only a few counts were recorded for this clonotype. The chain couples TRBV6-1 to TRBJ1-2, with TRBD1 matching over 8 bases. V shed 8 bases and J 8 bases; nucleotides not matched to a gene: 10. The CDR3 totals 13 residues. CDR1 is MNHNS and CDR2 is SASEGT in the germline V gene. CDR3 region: CASYRQGLIGYTF. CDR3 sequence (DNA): TGTGCCAGCTACCGACAGGGGCTAATCGGCTACACCTTC.

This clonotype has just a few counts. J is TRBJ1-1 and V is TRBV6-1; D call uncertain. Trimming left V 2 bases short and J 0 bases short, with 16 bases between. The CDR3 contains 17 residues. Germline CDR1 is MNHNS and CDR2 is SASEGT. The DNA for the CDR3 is TGTGCCAGCAGTGAAAGCACCGTCCGTCAGATGAACACTGAAGCTTTCTTT. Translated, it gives CASSESTVRQMNTEAFF.

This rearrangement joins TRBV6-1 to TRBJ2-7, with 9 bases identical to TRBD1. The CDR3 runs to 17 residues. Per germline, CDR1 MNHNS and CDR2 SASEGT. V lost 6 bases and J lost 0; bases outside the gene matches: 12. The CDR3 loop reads CASRLAVGTGSSYEQYF. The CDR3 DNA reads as TGTGCCAGCAGACTCGCGGTTGGGACAGGGAGCTCCTACGAGCAGTACTTC.

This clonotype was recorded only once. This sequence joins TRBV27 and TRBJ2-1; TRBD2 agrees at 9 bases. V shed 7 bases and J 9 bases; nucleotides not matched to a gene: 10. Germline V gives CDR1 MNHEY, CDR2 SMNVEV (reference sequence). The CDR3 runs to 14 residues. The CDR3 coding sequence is TGTGCCAGCACCGTTCTGCATAGCGGGGGTGAGCAGTTCTTC. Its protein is CASTVLHSGGEQFF.